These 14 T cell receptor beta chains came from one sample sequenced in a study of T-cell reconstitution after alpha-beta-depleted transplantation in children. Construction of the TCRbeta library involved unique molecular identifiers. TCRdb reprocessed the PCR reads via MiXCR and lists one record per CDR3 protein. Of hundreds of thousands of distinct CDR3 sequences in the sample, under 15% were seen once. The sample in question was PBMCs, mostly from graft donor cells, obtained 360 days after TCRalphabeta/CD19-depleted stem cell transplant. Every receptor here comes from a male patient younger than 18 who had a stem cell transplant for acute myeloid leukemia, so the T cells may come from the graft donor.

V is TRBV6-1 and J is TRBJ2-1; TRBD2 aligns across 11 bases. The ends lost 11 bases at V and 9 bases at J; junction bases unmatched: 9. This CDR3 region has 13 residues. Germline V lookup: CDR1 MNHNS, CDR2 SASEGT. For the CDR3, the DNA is TGTGCCGCGTCATTAGCGGGAGGGAGTGAGCAGTTCTTC. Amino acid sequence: CAASLAGGSEQFF.

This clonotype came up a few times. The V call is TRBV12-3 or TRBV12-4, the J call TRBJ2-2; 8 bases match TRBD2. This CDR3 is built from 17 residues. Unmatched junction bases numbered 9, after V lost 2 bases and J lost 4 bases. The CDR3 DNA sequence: TGTGCCAGCAGTTTATTTCGGATAGCGGGGAGCACCGGGGAGCTGTTTTTT. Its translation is CASSLFRIAGSTGELFF.

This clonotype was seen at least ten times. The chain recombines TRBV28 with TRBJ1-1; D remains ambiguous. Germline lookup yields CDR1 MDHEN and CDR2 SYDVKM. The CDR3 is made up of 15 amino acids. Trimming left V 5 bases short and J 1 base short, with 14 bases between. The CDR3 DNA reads TGTGCCAGCAGTCTCCCGTTATTGGGGAACACTGAAGCTTTCTTT. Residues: CASSLPLLGNTEAFF.

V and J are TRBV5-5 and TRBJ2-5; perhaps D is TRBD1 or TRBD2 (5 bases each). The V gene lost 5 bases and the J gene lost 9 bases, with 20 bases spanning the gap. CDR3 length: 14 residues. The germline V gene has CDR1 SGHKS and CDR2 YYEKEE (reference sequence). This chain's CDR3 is CASRSGTALWAQYF. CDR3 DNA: TGTGCCAGCAGATCCGGGACCGCCTTATGGGCCCAGTACTTC.

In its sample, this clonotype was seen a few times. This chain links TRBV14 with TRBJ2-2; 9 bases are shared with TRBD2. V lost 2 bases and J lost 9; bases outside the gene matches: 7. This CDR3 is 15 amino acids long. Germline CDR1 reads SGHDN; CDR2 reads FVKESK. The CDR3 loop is CASSQLLAGGRELFF. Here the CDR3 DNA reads TGTGCCAGCAGCCAACTTCTCGCGGGAGGGCGGGAGCTGTTTTTT.

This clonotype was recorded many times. CDR3: CASSQDWWPLNIQYF. The CDR3 nucleotides read TGCGCCAGCAGCCAAGATTGGTGGCCTTTAAACATTCAGTACTTC. V is TRBV4-3 and J is TRBJ2-4; no clear D. V was cut by 0 bases and J by 6 bases, with 12 bases left in between. The CDR3 totals 15 residues. Per the germline V gene, CDR1 is LGHNA and CDR2 is YSLEER.

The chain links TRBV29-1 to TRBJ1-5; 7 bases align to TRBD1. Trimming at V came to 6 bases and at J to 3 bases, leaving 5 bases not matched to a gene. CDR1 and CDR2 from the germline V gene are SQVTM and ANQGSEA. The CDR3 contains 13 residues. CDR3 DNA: TGCAGCGTGACAGGGAGCATCAATCAGCCCCAGCATTTT. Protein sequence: CSVTGSINQPQHF.

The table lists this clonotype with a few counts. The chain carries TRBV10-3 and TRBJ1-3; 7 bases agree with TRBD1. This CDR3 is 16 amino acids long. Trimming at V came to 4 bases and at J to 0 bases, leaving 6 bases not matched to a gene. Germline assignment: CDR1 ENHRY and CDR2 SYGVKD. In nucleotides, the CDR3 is TGTGCCATCAGTGGAGGGACAGCCAGCTCTGGAAACACCATATATTTT. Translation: CAISGGTASSGNTIYF.

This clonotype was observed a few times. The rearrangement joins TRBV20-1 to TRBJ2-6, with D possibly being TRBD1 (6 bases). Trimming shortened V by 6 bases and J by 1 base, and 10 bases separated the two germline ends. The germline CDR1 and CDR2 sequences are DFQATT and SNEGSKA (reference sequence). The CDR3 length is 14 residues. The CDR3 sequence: CSAYRDSGANVLTF. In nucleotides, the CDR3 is TGCAGTGCGTACAGGGATTCTGGGGCCAACGTCCTGACTTTC.

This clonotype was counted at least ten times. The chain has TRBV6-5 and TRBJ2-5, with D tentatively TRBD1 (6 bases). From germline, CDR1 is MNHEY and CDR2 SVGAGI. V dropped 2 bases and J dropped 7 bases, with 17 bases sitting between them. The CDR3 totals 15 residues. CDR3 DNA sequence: TGTGCCAGCAGTTACACCCCAACAGGGATCTGGACCCAGTACTTC. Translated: CASSYTPTGIWTQYF.

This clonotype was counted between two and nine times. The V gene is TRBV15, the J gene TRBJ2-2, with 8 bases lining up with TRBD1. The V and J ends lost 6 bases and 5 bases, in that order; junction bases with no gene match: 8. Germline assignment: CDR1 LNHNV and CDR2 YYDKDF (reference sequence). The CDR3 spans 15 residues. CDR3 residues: CATRGPGGLTGELFF. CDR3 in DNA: TGTGCCACCAGAGGTCCAGGGGGCCTTACCGGGGAGCTGTTTTTT.

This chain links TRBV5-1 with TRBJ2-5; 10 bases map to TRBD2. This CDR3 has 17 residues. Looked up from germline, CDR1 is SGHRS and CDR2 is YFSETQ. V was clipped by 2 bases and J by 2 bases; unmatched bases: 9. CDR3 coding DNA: TGCGCCAGCAGCTTTCGACTAGCGGGTACGACACAAGAGACCCAGTACTTC. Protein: CASSFRLAGTTQETQYF.

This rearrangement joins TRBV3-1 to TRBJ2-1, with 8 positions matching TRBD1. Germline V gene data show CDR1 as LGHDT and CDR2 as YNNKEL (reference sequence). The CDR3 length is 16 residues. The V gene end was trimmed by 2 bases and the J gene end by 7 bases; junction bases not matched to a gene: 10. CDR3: CASSQSRQGANNEQFF. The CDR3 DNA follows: TGTGCCAGCAGCCAATCGCGGCAGGGGGCAAATAATGAGCAGTTCTTC.

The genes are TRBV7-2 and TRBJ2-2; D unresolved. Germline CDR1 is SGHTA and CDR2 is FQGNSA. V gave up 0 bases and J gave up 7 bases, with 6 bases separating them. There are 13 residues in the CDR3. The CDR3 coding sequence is TGTGCCAGCAGCTTAGCTCGGAGCGGGGAGCTGTTTTTT. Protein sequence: CASSLARSGELFF.